The present T cell receptor beta chain was sequenced within a study of blood T cells in healthy people across ages. Looked up from germline, CDR1 is LGHNA and CDR2 is YNFKEQ. The CDR3 length is 18 residues. V was shortened by 0 bases and J by 6 bases, with 24 bases between the two germline ends. For the second PCR, which ran for about 6 to 11 cycles, a sample-barcoded 5' primer and a J-beta primer mix were used. CDR3-containing paired-end reads numbering at least 3 million came from each sample. In TCRdb, the 5' RACE reads were re-called with MiXCR into one record per CDR3 protein. The sample carries more than 600,000 distinct CDR3 sequences, around a quarter recorded once. This clonotype was counted only a few times. Each donor supplied approximately 10 milliliters of peripheral blood. The same sample was also studied in work on T cells of mothers and their children. From that second work: The study found thymic selection shapes TCR recombination output similarly in related and unrelated pairs.

The gene calls are TRBV4-2 and TRBJ2-7, with a weak D call TRBD2 (5 bases). This TCR derives from a boy aged 10-17 years in good health. The specimen was blood. Here the CDR3 DNA reads TGTGCCAGCAGCCAAGATTACGTAGCGCTACCAATAGGGAGCGAGCAGTACTTC. Residues: CASSQDYVALPIGSEQYF.